The 30 T cell receptor beta chains presented below share a single source sample, sequenced in a study of blood T cell repertoires in COVID-19. The table came from immunoSEQ multiplex PCR; TCRdb's copy has only in-frame clones and leaves some out. The data show about 52,000 clones, 85% seen once. The sample was peripheral blood. Receptors originate from a human donor in a cohort sampled during active COVID-19.

The chain carries TRBV7-9 and TRBJ2-1, with 10 bases lining up with TRBD2. The ends lost 5 bases at V and 8 bases at J; junction bases unmatched: 21. The CDR3 covers 19 residues. Germline loops: CDR1 SEHNR, CDR2 FQNEAQ (reference sequence). CDR3 bases: TGTGCCAGCAGCGCTACGCGTTATAGCGGGAGGCCTCTAGGCGATGAGCAGTTCTTC. Translation gives CASSATRYSGRPLGDEQFF.

The chain couples TRBV19 to TRBJ2-7; D is unresolved. V was trimmed by 1 base and J by 2 bases, leaving 9 bases between them. The CDR3 length is 14 residues. Per the germline V gene, CDR1 is LNHDA and CDR2 is SQIVND (reference sequence). CDR3 in amino acids: CASSIVTEPYEQYF. The CDR3 region has the DNA TGTGCCAGTAGTATAGTAACAGAACCCTACGAGCAGTACTTC. Full variable domain (outside the CDR3, taken from reference TRBV19 and TRBJ2-7): DGGITQSPKYLFRKEGQNVTLSCEQNLNHDAMYWYRQDPGQGLRLIYYSQIVNDFQKGDIAEGYSVSREKKESFPLTVTSAQKNPTAFYLCASSIVTEPYEQYFGPGTRLTVT.

The chain combines TRBV10-3 with TRBJ2-2, with D possibly TRBD2 on 6 matching bases. CDR1 and CDR2 (germline): ENHRY, SYGVKD. Deletions cut 4 bases from V and 8 bases from J, with 17 bases between. The CDR3 spans 15 residues. The CDR3 nucleotides read TGTGCCATCAGTGGGGAGCGGGCTCACGCGGGGGAGCTGTTTTTT. It translates to CAISGERAHAGELFF.

The chain links TRBV6-5 to TRBJ2-7; no clear D gene. V was trimmed by 6 bases and J by 4 bases, leaving 10 bases between them. The germline V gene encodes CDR1 MNHEY and CDR2 SVGAGI. The length of the CDR3 is 12 residues. CDR3 in DNA: TGTGCCAGCAGAAGCCAATCTTACGAGCAGTACTTC. Its protein is CASRSQSYEQYF.

The chain employs TRBV29-1 and TRBJ2-2; a weak D match, TRBD1 (5 bases). Germline V gives CDR1 SQVTM, CDR2 ANQGSEA. CDR3 length: 15 amino acids. V was shortened by 0 bases and J by 5 bases, with 13 bases between the two germline ends. CDR3 in DNA: TGCAGCGTTGAAGATCGGTCAGGGTGGACCGGGGAGCTGTTTTTT. Protein sequence: CSVEDRSGWTGELFF.

The rearrangement joins TRBV29-1 to TRBJ2-1, with TRBD1 matching over 8 bases. The CDR3 is 14 residues long. The V gene's germline CDR1 is SQVTM and CDR2 ANQGSEA. V lost 4 bases to trimming and J lost 7 bases; unmatched junction nucleotides: 9. CDR3 amino acids: CSVVRGQGRNEQFF. In nucleotides, the CDR3 is TGCAGCGTTGTCCGCGGACAGGGAAGGAATGAGCAGTTCTTC.

The chain carries TRBV4-3 and TRBJ2-5, with no clear D. Germline loops: CDR1 LGHNA, CDR2 YSLEER. Deletions cut 0 bases from V and 1 base from J, with 9 bases between. CDR3 length: 15 residues. This CDR3 is CASSQDRSSQETQYF. DNA of the CDR3: TGCGCCAGCAGCCAAGATAGGTCTAGCCAAGAGACCCAGTACTTC.

The chain employs TRBV28 and TRBJ2-1; TRBD2 aligns across 13 bases. J lost 5 bases, V lost 3 bases, and 1 base had no gene match. Germline CDR1 MDHEN, CDR2 SYDVKM. The CDR3 has 15 amino acids. Written as DNA, the CDR3 is TGTGCCAGCAGTTTTGGACTAGCGGGAGACAATGAGCAGTTCTTC. It specifies CASSFGLAGDNEQFF.

The V gene is TRBV5-1, the J gene TRBJ1-4; 11 bases line up with TRBD1. The V and J ends lost 4 bases and 7 bases, in that order; junction bases with no gene match: 3. The CDR3 is made up of 14 amino acids. Germline V CDR1 and CDR2: SGHRS, YFSETQ. The CDR3 DNA reads TGCGCCAGCAGCACCGGGACAGGGGGTGAAAAACTGTTTTTT. This codes for CASSTGTGGEKLFF. The entire variable domain, with the rest obtained from reference TRBV5-1 and TRBJ1-4, is as follows: KAGVTQTPRYLIKTRGQQVTLSCSPISGHRSVSWYQQTPGQGLQFLFEYFSETQRNKGNFPGRFSGRQFSNSRSEMNVSTLELGDSALYLCASSTGTGGEKLFFGSGTQLSVL.

This chain joins TRBV9 and TRBJ2-7; D is possibly TRBD2 (5 bases). The CDR3 consists of 14 residues. Germline CDR1 and CDR2: SGDLS and YYNGEE. V lost 1 base and J lost 4, with 12 bases in between. Here the CDR3 DNA reads TGTGCCAGCAGCGTAAAGCGGATTGCATACGAGCAGTACTTC. It encodes CASSVKRIAYEQYF.

With regard to this clone: A much larger clone differs by one base, so this may be a read error. The same CDR3 is also encoded by other DNA sequences in this sample. This sequence joins TRBV15 and TRBJ1-5, with D perhaps matching TRBD1 (6 bases). V lost 0 bases and J 2 bases, leaving 8 bases between the germline ends. Germline CDR1 reads LNHNV; CDR2 reads YYDKDF (reference sequence). The CDR3 spans 15 residues. The CDR3 protein is CATSRDPGGNQPQHF. CDR3 sequence (DNA): TGTGCCACCAGCAGAGATCCAGGGGGCAATCAGCCCCAGCATTTT. Looking up the rest from reference TRBV15 and TRBJ1-5 gives the full variable domain: DAMVIQNPRYQVTQFGKPVTLSCSQTLNHNVMYWYQQKSSQAPKLLFHYYDKDFNNEADTPDNFQSRRPNTSFCFLDIRSPGLGDTAMYLCATSRDPGGNQPQHFGDGTRLSIL.

The J gene is TRBJ2-7, the V gene TRBV6-2 or TRBV6-3; D uncertain. The germline V and J ends were trimmed by 4 bases and 5 bases, with 9 bases remaining between them. This CDR3 is 12 amino acids long. The V gene's germline CDR1 is MNHEY and CDR2 SVGEGT. The CDR3 here is CASSWQANEQYF. The CDR3 coding sequence is TGTGCCAGCAGTTGGCAGGCCAACGAGCAGTACTTC.

V gene TRBV7-9 combines with J gene TRBJ2-7, with 9 bases matching TRBD1. J lost 3 bases, V lost 3 bases, and 3 bases had no gene match. CDR3 length equals 14 residues. Germline CDR1 and CDR2: SEHNR and FQNEAQ (reference sequence). The CDR3 DNA sequence: TGTGCCAGCAGCTTGGGACAGGGATTCTACGAGCAGTACTTC. It encodes CASSLGQGFYEQYF.

CDR3 sequence: CASSLNIAGGPSQETQYF. The CDR3 DNA follows: TGTGCCAGCAGCTTAAATATAGCGGGAGGTCCATCCCAAGAGACCCAGTACTTC. The chain joins TRBV11-2 to TRBJ2-5; 10 nucleotides align to TRBD2. This CDR3 has 18 amino acids. The germline CDR1 and CDR2 sequences are SGHAT and FQNNGV. Losses at the gene ends were 2 bases for V and 1 base for J; bases not matched to a gene: 10.

The chain joins TRBV5-1 to TRBJ1-1; D is possibly TRBD1 (6 bases). The V end lost 2 bases, the J end lost 10 bases, and 21 bases lay between the germline ends. The CDR3 covers 15 residues. Germline CDR1 is SGHRS and CDR2 is YFSETQ. The CDR3 DNA is TGCGCCAGCAGCTTTCTCATTAATGTACAGGGTGTAGCTTTCTTT. Translation gives CASSFLINVQGVAFF.

This clone was counted only a few times. This chain links TRBV28 with TRBJ1-6; D gene ambiguous. The CDR3 has 17 residues. Trimming took 2 bases from V and 0 from J, leaving 11 bases between them. Germline CDR1 is MDHEN and CDR2 is SYDVKM. Written as DNA, the CDR3 is TGTGCCAGCAGTTTAGACCCCGGGAGCTCCTATAATTCACCCCTCCACTTT. Amino acids: CASSLDPGSSYNSPLHF.

The gene calls are TRBV2 and TRBJ1-3, with D possibly TRBD1 on 5 matching bases. Germline V gene lookup returns CDR1 SNHLY and CDR2 FYNNEI. This CDR3 has 14 amino acids. The germline V and J ends were trimmed by 4 bases and 4 bases, with 11 bases remaining between them. In nucleotides, the CDR3 is TGTGCCAGCAGTGGCAGGGATTCAGGAAACACCATATATTTT. As protein: CASSGRDSGNTIYF.

This clone was observed a single time. The chain employs TRBV28 and TRBJ1-5; 7 bases fit TRBD1. CDR3 size: 17 residues. The V gene end was trimmed by 4 bases and the J gene end by 4 bases; junction bases not matched to a gene: 13. Germline V lookup: CDR1 MDHEN, CDR2 SYDVKM. CDR3 sequence reads: CASSSRLQLTGNQPQHF. The CDR3 DNA sequence: TGTGCCAGCAGTTCCCGACTCCAACTGACAGGGAATCAGCCCCAGCATTTT.

The J gene is TRBJ2-7, the V gene TRBV27; D is unclear. V shed 6 bases and J shed 0 bases, with 3 bases lying between them. The CDR3 has 11 amino acids. Germline loops: CDR1 MNHEY, CDR2 SMNVEV (reference sequence). The CDR3 coding sequence is TGTGCCAGCAGATACTCCTACGAGCAGTACTTC. Its protein is CASRYSYEQYF.

The V and J genes are TRBV2 and TRBJ1-2; weak D call: TRBD1 (5 bases). Germline V gives CDR1 SNHLY, CDR2 FYNNEI. The CDR3 sequence is 14 residues long. Trimming stripped 2 bases from V and 1 base from J, with 8 bases between. The CDR3 DNA sequence: TGTGCCAGCAGTGAAAACAGGATTAACTATGGCTACACCTTC. Encoded protein: CASSENRINYGYTF.

This clone appeared a single time. Since a much larger clone is just one base distant, this may be a read error. Other DNA sequences from this sample encode an identical CDR3 as well. The chain employs TRBV5-4 and TRBJ2-2, with 8 bases that match TRBD2. J gave up 8 bases and V 0 bases, and 12 bases lay outside the gene matches. Per the germline V gene, CDR1 is SGHNT and CDR2 is YYREEE (reference sequence). CDR3 length: 17 residues. CDR3 protein: CASSLGGGAGVTGELFF. CDR3 DNA: TGTGCCAGCAGCTTGGGTGGCGGAGCGGGAGTCACTGGGGAGCTGTTTTTT.

V and J are TRBV30 and TRBJ2-7, with 8 bases aligning to TRBD1. V was pared by 2 bases and J by 3 bases, with 9 bases of the junction left unmatched. The CDR3 length is 15 residues. CDR1 is GTSNPN, CDR2 SVGIG, per germline (reference sequence). In nucleotides, the CDR3 is TGTGCCTGGAGTAGGGGACAGGCTACTATCTACGAGCAGTACTTC. This codes for CAWSRGQATIYEQYF.

V is TRBV7-8 and J is TRBJ1-1, with 9 bases aligning to TRBD1. The J segment lost 5 bases and the V segment lost 1 base, leaving 8 bases of the junction unmatched. Germline-derived CDR1 and CDR2 are SGHVS and FQNEAQ. This CDR3 has 16 residues. CDR3 nucleotide sequence: TGTGCCAGCAGCTTAGGACAGGGGGGACGTCAAACTGAAGCTTTCTTT. Translating gives CASSLGQGGRQTEAFF.

The chain is built from TRBV6-5 and TRBJ2-1; 8 nucleotides line up with TRBD1. Losses at the gene ends were 10 bases for V and 7 bases for J; bases not matched to a gene: 9. This CDR3 region has 13 residues. The germline V gene encodes CDR1 MNHEY and CDR2 SVGAGI. CDR3 protein: CATLTGAGNEQFF. The DNA for the CDR3 is TGTGCCACCCTGACAGGGGCTGGGAATGAGCAGTTCTTC.

The CDR3 DNA is TGTGCCAGCAGCCAGGAGGGGACAGGGGAACCCACAATCTGGCAGTTCTTC. This gives the protein CASSQEGTGEPTIWQFF. The gene calls are TRBV4-2 and TRBJ2-1; 10 nucleotides agree with TRBD1. Per germline, CDR1 LGHNA and CDR2 YNFKEQ. Losses at the gene ends were 3 bases for V and 12 bases for J; bases not matched to a gene: 17. The CDR3 contains 17 residues.

The V call is TRBV7-8, the J call TRBJ1-1, with unresolved D. Trimming removed 3 bases at V and 8 bases at J, with 10 bases between. The CDR3 has 12 amino acids. CDR1 and CDR2 from the germline V gene are SGHVS and FQNEAQ. The CDR3 sequence: CASSFSYLEAFF. DNA for the CDR3: TGTGCCAGCAGCTTCTCATACCTAGAAGCTTTCTTT.

The J gene is TRBJ2-5, the V gene TRBV28, with 9 bases identical to TRBD1. Looked up from germline, CDR1 is MDHEN and CDR2 is SYDVKM. The V segment lost 7 bases and the J segment 5 bases; nucleotides outside the gene matches: 5. The CDR3 loop spans 13 amino acids. The CDR3 DNA sequence: TGTGCCAGCACCCGGGACAGGGCTGAGACCCAGTACTTC. Translation gives CASTRDRAETQYF.

This clone appeared once. The chain employs TRBV28 and TRBJ2-7; perhaps TRBD1 as D (7 bases). This CDR3 is 13 amino acids long. V was shortened by 8 bases and J by 4 bases, with 15 bases between the two germline ends. The germline V gene encodes CDR1 MDHEN and CDR2 SYDVKM. CDR3 amino acids: CASGGGVLYEQYF. The CDR3 nucleotides read TGTGCCAGCGGAGGGGGCGTCCTGTACGAGCAGTACTTC.

Concerning this clone: No DNA is shown, since the ends of the CDR3 on it are uncertain; the CDR3 is the one TCRdb lists. CDR3 loop: CASSKVGTGSTYEQYF. V and J are TRBV21-1 and TRBJ2-7; TRBD1, the D gene given by the table, was not confirmed from the DNA. TRBV21-1 has pseudogene status. The CDR3 spans 16 residues, counting both ends.

In its sample, this clone was seen once. This chain connects TRBV12-3 or TRBV12-4 to TRBJ1-1; D uncertain. Trimming removed 4 bases at V and 0 bases at J, with 6 bases between. The length of the CDR3 is 13 residues. The CDR3 coding sequence is TGTGCCAGCAGTTGGGGAGTGAACACTGAAGCTTTCTTT. Protein product: CASSWGVNTEAFF.